The sequence of this T cell receptor beta chain was determined in a study of OX40 agonist ivuxolimab in advanced cancers. Clones were sequenced by immunoSEQ multiplex PCR, and TCRdb holds only the in-frame ones, with some missing. The sample consists of fewer than 30,000 clones, around 79% of them appearing once. CDR1 is SGHVS and CDR2 is FQNEAQ in the germline V gene. The CDR3 has 13 residues. V lost 2 bases and J 1 base, leaving 5 bases between the germline ends. The source material was CD4+ or CD8+ T cells sorted from blood, sampled in a trial of the OX40 agonist ivuxolimab. V and J are TRBV7-8 and TRBJ2-5, with D maybe TRBD2 (5 bases). The sequence was collected from an adult with an advanced solid tumor such as melanoma, head and neck, liver or kidney cancer. The CDR3 nucleotides are TGTGCCAGCAGCTTACTAGCCCAAGAGACCCAGTACTTC. Amino acid sequence: CASSLLAQETQYF.